Below are 18 T cell receptor beta chains sequenced from a single sample in a study of Graves' ophthalmopathy and Graves' hyperthyroidism. For repertoire sequencing, the TCR beta CDR3 regions were amplified from RNA transcripts. The first round was an RT-PCR with HTBI primers, and the second round was a multiplex PCR. TCRdb ran MiXCR on the multiplex PCR reads and lists one entry per CDR3 protein. This repertoire shows about 25,000 distinct CDR3 sequences, almost 50% found once; its top ten account for approximately 7%. The specimen sequenced was peripheral blood. All receptors come from an adult woman with stable Graves' hyperthyroidism.

The chain employs TRBV10-3 and TRBJ2-1; D possibly uses TRBD1 or TRBD2 (6 bases each). The germline CDR1 and CDR2 sequences are ENHRY and SYGVKD. CDR3 length: 13 residues. The chain's CDR3 is CALRGPSYNEQFF. The CDR3 coding sequence is TGTGCTCTCCGGGGGCCGTCCTACAATGAGCAGTTCTTC.

This clonotype came up many times. The V call is TRBV7-9, the J call TRBJ2-7; unclear D gene. Germline values: CDR1 SEHNR, CDR2 FQNEAQ (reference sequence). CDR3 size: 15 residues. V lost 5 bases to trimming and J lost 3 bases, with 17 bases between them. In nucleotides, the CDR3 is TGTGCCAGCAGCAACCCCGAGGAAGGGAACTACGAGCAGTACTTC. Amino acid sequence: CASSNPEEGNYEQYF.

V is TRBV10-3 and J is TRBJ1-5; no clear D. Germline CDR1 reads ENHRY; CDR2 reads SYGVKD. This CDR3 is 13 amino acids long. Trimming took 2 bases from V and 8 from J, leaving 10 bases between them. The CDR3 protein is CAISEASDKPQHF. The CDR3 DNA reads TGTGCCATCAGTGAGGCGTCAGATAAGCCCCAGCATTTT.

The chain uses TRBV12-3 or TRBV12-4 and TRBJ1-5, with 12 bases lining up with TRBD1. The CDR3 runs 18 residues. J was trimmed by 4 bases and V by 5 bases; bases with no gene match: 12. As DNA, the CDR3 is TGTGCCAGCAGTGATAGTGGGGGGACAGGGGGCGCGAATCAGCCCCAGCATTTT. Residues: CASSDSGGTGGANQPQHF.

This clonotype is termed medium-sized (0.01 to 0.1%). The rearrangement joins TRBV7-9 to TRBJ2-1; D remains ambiguous. CDR3 size: 15 residues. In germline, CDR1 is SEHNR, CDR2 FQNEAQ (reference sequence). Trimming shortened V by 5 bases and J by 7 bases, and 18 bases separated the two germline ends. The CDR3 sequence: CASSARVGLGNEQFF. In nucleotides, the CDR3 is TGTGCCAGCAGCGCCCGTGTGGGTTTGGGGAATGAGCAGTTCTTC.

With regard to this clonotype: The CDR3 does not end in the conserved phenylalanine or tryptophan, so this is likely a read error. The limits of the CDR3 on the DNA are not certain, so only TCRdb's listed CDR3 is given. The CDR3 spells CASSVRSKWGTQYC. The chain uses TRBV7-9 and TRBJ2-5. Germline V CDR1 and CDR2: SEHNR, FQNEAQ (reference sequence). The CDR3 is 14 amino acids long, termini counted.

This rearrangement joins TRBV20-1 to TRBJ2-3, with TRBD2 identical over 7 bases. Germline trimming cut 8 bases from V and 0 bases from J; bases unmatched to any gene: 5. Germline-derived CDR1 and CDR2 are DFQATT and SNEGSKA (reference sequence). This CDR3 comprises 13 residues. The CDR3 reads CSPPGLSTDTQYF. In DNA form, the CDR3 reads TGCAGTCCTCCGGGACTAAGCACAGATACGCAGTATTTT.

There are many counts of this clonotype. The V and J genes are TRBV5-6 and TRBJ2-2; 8 bases are shared with TRBD2. This CDR3 contains 15 residues. J gave up 3 bases and V 5 bases, and 6 bases lay outside the gene matches. The germline V gene encodes CDR1 SGHDT and CDR2 YYEEEE. CDR3 amino acids: CASSWASGYTGELFF. The CDR3 region has the DNA TGTGCCAGCAGTTGGGCTAGCGGGTACACCGGGGAGCTGTTTTTT.

This clonotype was detected ten times or more. The V gene is TRBV5-1, the J gene TRBJ2-1; tentative D call: TRBD2 (5 bases). CDR1 SGHRS and CDR2 YFSETQ come from the germline V gene. Trimming removed 0 bases at V and 5 bases at J, with 12 bases between. The CDR3 is 15 residues long. DNA of the CDR3: TGCGCCAGCAGCTTGGGGACTGGGCGGGACAATGAGCAGTTCTTC. It encodes CASSLGTGRDNEQFF.

This clonotype appeared once. The chain has TRBV21-1 and TRBJ2-1; the table's D call TRBD1 went unverified against the DNA. TRBV21-1 is deemed a pseudogene. The CDR3 totals 17 residues. The CDR3 DNA reads TGTGCCAGCAGCAAATGGGATTACAGGGTCACCTACAATGAGCAGTTCTTC. Its protein is CASSKWDYRVTYNEQFF.

V usage is TRBV13 and J usage is TRBJ2-3; 8 bases line up with TRBD1. The junction had 10 bases not matched to a gene; V was cut back by 3 bases and J by 5 bases. The CDR3 runs 16 residues. Germline CDR1 and CDR2: PRHDT and FYEKMQ (reference sequence). For the CDR3, the DNA is TGTGCCAGCAGCTTCGACAGGGGCATATTCGGAGATACGCAGTATTTT. Its protein is CASSFDRGIFGDTQYF.

V and J are TRBV12-3 or TRBV12-4 and TRBJ2-7; D may be TRBD1 or TRBD2 (5 bases each). This CDR3 region has 13 residues. V lost 7 bases to trimming and J lost 7 bases, with 17 bases between them. CDR3 amino acids: CASMGRRGYEQYF. The CDR3 region has the DNA TGTGCCAGCATGGGGCGGAGAGGGTATGAGCAGTACTTC.

The chain is built from TRBV20-1 and TRBJ1-3; possible D gene TRBD1, 5 bases. The germline V and J ends were trimmed by 0 bases and 7 bases, with 10 bases remaining between them. Looked up from germline, CDR1 is DFQATT and CDR2 is SNEGSKA (reference sequence). The CDR3 is made up of 13 amino acids. CDR3 coding DNA: TGCAGTGCTAGAGATCGGGCAGGGAACACCATATATTTT. Translating it yields CSARDRAGNTIYF.

In its sample, this clonotype was seen many times. This chain links TRBV28 with TRBJ2-7, with a tentative D call TRBD2 (5 bases). This CDR3 is 15 amino acids long. CDR1 MDHEN and CDR2 SYDVKM come from the germline V gene. Trimming removed 3 bases at V and 0 bases at J, with 12 bases between. The CDR3 here is CASSFLPGFSYEQYF. As DNA, the CDR3 is TGTGCCAGCAGTTTCCTCCCGGGATTCTCCTACGAGCAGTACTTC.

This clonotype was counted at least ten times. In nucleotides, the CDR3 is TGTGCCAGTAGTATTGGGGGGCACCGGTCAGACGGGGAGCTGTTTTTT. This codes for CASSIGGHRSDGELFF. This chain connects TRBV19 to TRBJ2-2, with D perhaps given as TRBD1 or TRBD2 (6 bases each). The CDR3 sequence is 16 residues long. Germline V gene lookup returns CDR1 LNHDA and CDR2 SQIVND (reference sequence). Trimming removed 3 bases from V and 7 bases from J, with 18 bases in between.

At least ten counts were recorded for this clonotype. A much larger clone lies a single base off, so this may be a read error. This chain links TRBV6-5 with TRBJ2-7, with 8 bases that match TRBD1. The CDR3 covers 14 residues. Germline V gene lookup returns CDR1 MNHEY and CDR2 SVGAGI. Losses at the gene ends were 5 bases for V and 2 bases for J; bases not matched to a gene: 5. The CDR3 loop reads CASSRPGQAYEQYF. The CDR3 DNA follows: TGTGCCAGCAGTAGACCGGGACAGGCCTACGAGCAGTACTTC.

The chain employs TRBV20-1 and TRBJ2-1; TRBD2 agrees at 8 bases. Germline V gene lookup returns CDR1 DFQATT and CDR2 SNEGSKA (reference sequence). The CDR3 is 15 amino acids. V dropped 1 base and J dropped 12; count of bases not matched to a gene: 14. Here the CDR3 DNA reads TGCAGTGCTAGAGTTTTAAGCCTAGCGGGCATAGGGCAGTTCTTC. Its translation is CSARVLSLAGIGQFF.

As concerns this clonotype: Lacking the conserved final phenylalanine or tryptophan, this CDR3 likely reflects a read error. The limits of the CDR3 on the DNA are not certain, so only TCRdb's listed CDR3 is given. The chain uses TRBV6-7 and TRBJ1-1; TRBD1 is the table's D call, not checked against the DNA. TRBV6-7 is sorted into the ORF group, with uncertain function. The length of the CDR3 is 15 amino acids, counting both ends. CDR3 loop: CASSYSTALQGCLLS.